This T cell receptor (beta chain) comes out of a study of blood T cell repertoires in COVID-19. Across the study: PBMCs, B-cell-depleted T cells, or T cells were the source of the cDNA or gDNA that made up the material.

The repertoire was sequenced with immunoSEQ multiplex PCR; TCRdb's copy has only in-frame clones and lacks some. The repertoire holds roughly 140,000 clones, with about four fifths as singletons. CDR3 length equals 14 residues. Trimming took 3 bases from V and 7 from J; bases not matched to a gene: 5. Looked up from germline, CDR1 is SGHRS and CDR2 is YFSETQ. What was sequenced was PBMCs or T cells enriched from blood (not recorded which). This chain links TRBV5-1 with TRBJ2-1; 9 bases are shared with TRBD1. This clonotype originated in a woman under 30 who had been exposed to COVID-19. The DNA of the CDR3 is TGCGCCAGCAGCTCCGGGACAGGGACTAATGAGCAGTTCTTC. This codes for CASSSGTGTNEQFF.